Listed here are 4 T cell receptor beta chains from one sample, sequenced in a study of T-cell reconstitution after alpha-beta-depleted transplantation in children. Unique molecular identifiers featured in how the TCRbeta library was prepared. MiXCR was run by TCRdb on the PCR reads, yielding one entry per CDR3 protein. The sample shows more than 40,000 distinct CDR3 sequences, nearly 9.5% of them seen only once. The sample in question was PBMCs, mostly from graft donor cells, obtained 60 days after TCRalphabeta/CD19-depleted stem cell transplant. The origin of the receptors is a male patient between 2 and 10 years old who had a stem cell transplant for chronic granulomatous disease, so the T cells may come from the graft donor.

This clonotype has a count of ten or more. The chain is built from TRBV6-5 and TRBJ2-5; D is possibly TRBD2 (6 bases). The V end was cut by 2 bases, the J end by 7 bases, with 14 bases between. CDR1 MNHEY and CDR2 SVGAGI come from the germline V gene. This CDR3 has 14 residues. The CDR3 DNA is TGTGCCAGCAGTTACAGGGGCGGGGATGGGACCCAGTACTTC. Translation gives CASSYRGGDGTQYF.

The rearrangement uses TRBV18 and TRBJ2-1, with TRBD1 matching over 8 bases. The CDR3 spans 13 residues. Germline V gene lookup returns CDR1 KGHSH and CDR2 LQKENI. The ends lost 6 bases at V and 8 bases at J; junction bases unmatched: 6. CDR3 sequence reads: CASSPDRDYEQFF. DNA for the CDR3: TGTGCCAGCTCTCCGGACAGGGACTATGAGCAGTTCTTC.

This clonotype was seen many times. This chain joins TRBV7-8 and TRBJ2-1; no clear D. The CDR3 is 12 amino acids. V gave up 5 bases and J gave up 11 bases, with 13 bases separating them. CDR1 is SGHVS, CDR2 FQNEAQ, per germline. The CDR3 nucleotides read TGTGCCAGCAGCCCAGGTCAGGAAAAGCAGTTCTTC. Its protein product is CASSPGQEKQFF. The complete variable domain, with remaining parts taken from reference TRBV7-8 and TRBJ2-1, reads GAGVSQSPRYKVAKRGQDVALRCDPISGHVSLFWYQQALGQGPEFLTYFQNEAQLDKSGLPSDRFFAERPEGSVSTLKIQRTQQEDSAVYLCASSPGQEKQFFGPGTRLTVL.

Points on this clonotype: This may stem from a read error, because a much larger clone lies one nucleotide away. The chain is built from TRBV9 and TRBJ1-1; D perhaps matches TRBD1 (5 bases). This CDR3 is 14 amino acids long. V was cut by 0 bases and J by 5 bases, with 11 bases left in between. CDR1 is SGDLS and CDR2 is YYNGEE in the germline V gene. DNA for the CDR3: TGTGCCAGCAGCGTAGTCTGGGGGTTTACTGAAGCTTTCTTT. Translated: CASSVVWGFTEAFF.